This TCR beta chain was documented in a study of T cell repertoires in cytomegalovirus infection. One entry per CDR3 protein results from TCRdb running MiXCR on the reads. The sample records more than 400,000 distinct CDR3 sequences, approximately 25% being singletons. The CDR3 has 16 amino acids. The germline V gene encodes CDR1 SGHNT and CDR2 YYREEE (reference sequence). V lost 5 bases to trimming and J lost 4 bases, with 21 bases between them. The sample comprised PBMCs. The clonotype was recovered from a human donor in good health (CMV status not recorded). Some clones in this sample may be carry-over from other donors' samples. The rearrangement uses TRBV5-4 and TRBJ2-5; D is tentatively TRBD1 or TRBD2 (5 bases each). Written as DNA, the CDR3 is TGTGCCAGCAGTCGGGGCCCCCGGGAATCATCAGAGACCCAGTACTTC. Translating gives CASSRGPRESSETQYF.